Listed below are T cell receptor beta chains from one sample, sequenced in a study of metastatic and nonmetastatic thyroid tumors. TCRdb re-analyzed the PCR reads through MiXCR. The table lists under 100,000 clones, 8.6% of them singletons. Sequenced input: blood. Source of these receptors: a female donor with papillary thyroid cancer or a benign thyroid nodule (not recorded which). Some clones in this sample may be carry-over from other donors' samples. Both conserved end residues are part of each CDR3. The order of the fields is V gene, D gene, J gene, clone size, CDR3 DNA, CDR3 protein. A D gene is named only where the DNA matches it firmly. A row's size may be missing; if present it is once, few, many or a size class.

>TRBV9|NA|TRBJ1-2|many
TGTGCCAGCAGCGTAGGGGGAGGGAACTATGGCTACACCTTC
CASSVGGGNYGYTF
>TRBV15|NA|TRBJ2-3|NA
TGTGCCACCAGCAGAGAGGGGGATACGCAGTATTTT
CATSREGDTQYF
>TRBV7-2|NA|TRBJ1-2|few
TGTGCCAGCAGCAAGACGGAGTATGGCTACACCTTC
CASSKTEYGYTF
>TRBV6-5|TRBD1|TRBJ1-6|many
TGTGCCAGCAGTTACACATACAGGGGGAATTCACCCCTCCACTTT
CASSYTYRGNSPLHF
>TRBV5-6|NA|TRBJ2-7|many
TGTGCCAGCAGCTTGGACCAGTATTCCTACGAGCAGTACTTC
CASSLDQYSYEQYF
>TRBV6-6|NA|TRBJ1-2|few
TGTGCCAGCAGTTACTATGGCAGTGGGGGCTACACCTTC
CASSYYGSGGYTF
>TRBV5-1|NA|TRBJ2-7|many
TGCGCCAGCAGCTCAGTCGGCACAGACTCCTACGAGCAGTACTTC
CASSSVGTDSYEQYF
>TRBV5-6|NA|TRBJ2-6|many
TGTGCCAGCAACCCTCGGACGTTAGGTGGGGCCAACGTCCTGACTTTC
CASNPRTLGGANVLTF
>TRBV5-4|NA|TRBJ2-5|NA
TGTGCCAGCAGCTTCGAAGGAACGGAGACCCAGTACTTC
CASSFEGTETQYF
>TRBV6-5|TRBD2|TRBJ2-3|many
TGTGCCAGCAGTTACTCGAGTGCCCTAGCGGGGTGGGATACGCAGTATTTT
CASSYSSALAGWDTQYF
>TRBV5-4|NA|TRBJ2-2|many
TGTGCCAGCAGATTTCGAGGCACGAACACCGGGGAGCTGTTTTTT
CASRFRGTNTGELFF
>TRBV3-1|NA|TRBJ1-1|NA
TGTGCCAGCAGCCAGCAGCTAAACACTGAAGCTTTCTTT
CASSQQLNTEAFF
>TRBV24-1|NA|TRBJ1-1|many
TGTGCCACCAGTGAATCTGGGGGGCCCACAACTGAAGCTTTCTTT
CATSESGGPTTEAFF
>TRBV28|NA|TRBJ1-1|few
TGTGCCAGCAGTTTGACTCTGAACACTGAAGCTTTCTTT
CASSLTLNTEAFF
>TRBV4-1|NA|TRBJ1-6|many
TGCGCCAGCAGCCCCCTGGAAGGTTATAATTCACCCCTCCACTTT
CASSPLEGYNSPLHF
>TRBV27|TRBD2|TRBJ2-3|NA
TGTGCCAGCAGTTTCACACCTAGCGGGGCCGGCACAGATACGCAGTATTTT
CASSFTPSGAGTDTQYF
>TRBV4-2|TRBD1|TRBJ1-2|many
TGTGCCAGCAGCCAACAGACAGGGGGCTCGAGGGGCTACACCTTC
CASSQQTGGSRGYTF
>TRBV5-1|TRBD1|TRBJ2-5|few
TGCGCCAGCAGCTTGGCCGGGACAGGGGGCCAAGAGACCCAGTACTTC
CASSLAGTGGQETQYF
>TRBV30|TRBD1|TRBJ2-3|many
TGTGCCTGGAGTAGGGGGACAGGACTCACAGATACGCAGTATTTT
CAWSRGTGLTDTQYF
>TRBV27|TRBD1|TRBJ1-3|many
TGTGCCAGCAGTTACCCCGACAGGGGCATTGGAAACACCATATATTTT
CASSYPDRGIGNTIYF
>TRBV20-1|TRBD1|TRBJ1-2|many
TGCAGTGCTAGAGGACAGGGGGAAGGGTATGGCTACACCTTC
CSARGQGEGYGYTF
>TRBV16|TRBD1|TRBJ2-7|few
TGTGCCAGCAGCCTTGGACAGGGGAAAAACATCTACGAGCAGTACTTC
CASSLGQGKNIYEQYF
>TRBV6-1|NA|TRBJ1-3|many
TGTGCCAGCAGTTGGGACAACTCTGGAAACACCATATATTTT
CASSWDNSGNTIYF
>TRBV28|NA|TRBJ2-7|many
TGTGCCAGCAGTGGACGGAGGGGATACGAGCAGTACTTC
CASSGRRGYEQYF
>TRBV6-2/TRBV6-3|NA|TRBJ2-2|NA
TGTGCCAGCAGTTTCCAATCGAGTGTGGTGGCCGGCGGGGAGCTGTTTTTT
CASSFQSSVVAGGELFF
>TRBV18|NA|TRBJ2-7|many
TGTGCCAGCTCACCACAGGCAGAACTCACCGACGAGCAGTACTTC
CASSPQAELTDEQYF
>TRBV20-1|NA|TRBJ1-1|many
TGCAGTGCTAGGAAAATTCAGCGTTTATCTGAAGCTTTCTTT
CSARKIQRLSEAFF
>TRBV5-1|TRBD1|TRBJ2-2|many
TGCGCCAGCAGCTTGGAGGGGGCTCAAACCGGGGAGCTGTTTTTT
CASSLEGAQTGELFF
>TRBV11-1|NA|TRBJ2-3|many
TGTGCCAGCAGCTTAGTGGGCAGGGCGGGCACAGATACGCAGTATTTT
CASSLVGRAGTDTQYF
>TRBV4-1|NA|TRBJ2-6|many
TGCGCCAGCAGCCAAGATGGGACAACTGGGGCCAACGTCCTGACTTTC
CASSQDGTTGANVLTF
>TRBV11-1|NA|TRBJ1-1|many
TGTGCCAGCCGGGGGCTGAACACTGAAGCTTTCTTT
CASRGLNTEAFF
>TRBV19|NA|TRBJ2-7|many
TGTGCCAGTAGTATAGGGGGGTTCTCGCCCTACGAGCAGTACTTC
CASSIGGFSPYEQYF
>TRBV12-3/TRBV12-4|NA|TRBJ1-4|NA
TGTGCCAGCAGTTTAAGGGAGGAAAAACTGTTTTTT
CASSLREEKLFF
>TRBV12-3/TRBV12-4|NA|TRBJ2-1|many
TGTGCCAGCAGTAACCGGGCCATCTCCTACAATGAGCAGTTCTTC
CASSNRAISYNEQFF
>TRBV12-3/TRBV12-4|NA|TRBJ1-1|NA
TGTGCCAGCAGTTTGGCCTCTTGGGGTCGGTCTTTAGGTAGCACTGAAGCTTTCTTT
CASSLASWGRSLGSTEAFF
>TRBV11-2|TRBD1|TRBJ2-3|many
TGTGCCAGCAGCTTCAGGGGGCGAAGCACAGATACGCAGTATTTT
CASSFRGRSTDTQYF
>TRBV28|TRBD1|TRBJ2-2|many
TGTGCCAGCCGACCTCGAACAGGGGTCGGGGAGCTGTTTTTT
CASRPRTGVGELFF
>TRBV4-2|TRBD1|TRBJ2-7|many
TGTGCCAGCAGCCAAGATACAGGGGGCCCCTACGAGCAGTACTTC
CASSQDTGGPYEQYF
>TRBV7-6|TRBD1|TRBJ2-1|NA
TGTGCCAGCAGCTCAACAGGGGGGACTTACAATGAGCAGTTCTTC
CASSSTGGTYNEQFF
>TRBV20-1|NA|TRBJ1-1|many
TGCAGTGCTAAGTGGGAGAGCACTGAAGCTTTCTTT
CSAKWESTEAFF
>TRBV6-1|TRBD2|TRBJ2-7|few
TGTGCCAGCAGGTACGAGGTAGCGGGTATTTACGAGCAGTACTTC
CASRYEVAGIYEQYF
>TRBV6-1|NA|TRBJ2-1|many
TGTGCCATCTGGGCCAAATCATCCGACAATGAGCAGTTCTTC
CAIWAKSSDNEQFF
>TRBV6-4|TRBD2|TRBJ2-3|many
TGTGCCAGCAGTCTATCGACTAGCGGCGGGGCAGATACGCAGTATTTT
CASSLSTSGGADTQYF